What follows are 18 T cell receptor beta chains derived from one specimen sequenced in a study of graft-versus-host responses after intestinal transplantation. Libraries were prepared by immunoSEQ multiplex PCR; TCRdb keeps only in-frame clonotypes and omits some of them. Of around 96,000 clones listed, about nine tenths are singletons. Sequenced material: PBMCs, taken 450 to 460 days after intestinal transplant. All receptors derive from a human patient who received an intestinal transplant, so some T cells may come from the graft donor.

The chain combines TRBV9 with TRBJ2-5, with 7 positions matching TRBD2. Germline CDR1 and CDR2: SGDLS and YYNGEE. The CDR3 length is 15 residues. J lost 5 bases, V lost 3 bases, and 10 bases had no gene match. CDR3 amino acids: CASSAVAGPGETQYF. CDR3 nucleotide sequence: TGTGCCAGCAGCGCGGTAGCGGGTCCCGGGGAGACCCAGTACTTC.

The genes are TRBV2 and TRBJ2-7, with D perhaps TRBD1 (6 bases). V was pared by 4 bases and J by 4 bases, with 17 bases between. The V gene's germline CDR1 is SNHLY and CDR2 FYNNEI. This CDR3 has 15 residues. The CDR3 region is CASSVDGTHLYEQYF. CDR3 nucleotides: TGTGCCAGCAGTGTTGATGGGACACACCTTTACGAGCAGTACTTC.

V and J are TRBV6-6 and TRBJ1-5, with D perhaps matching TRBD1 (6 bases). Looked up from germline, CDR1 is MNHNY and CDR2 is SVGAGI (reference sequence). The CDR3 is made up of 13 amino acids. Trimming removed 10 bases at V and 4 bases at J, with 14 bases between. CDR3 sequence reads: CATEGQFNQPQHF. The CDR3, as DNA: TGTGCCACCGAAGGACAGTTTAATCAGCCCCAGCATTTT.

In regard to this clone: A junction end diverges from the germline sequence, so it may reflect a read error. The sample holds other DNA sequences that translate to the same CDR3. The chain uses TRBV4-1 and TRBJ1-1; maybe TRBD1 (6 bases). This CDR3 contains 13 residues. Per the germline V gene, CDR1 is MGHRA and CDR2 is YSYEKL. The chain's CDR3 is CASSPGHNTEAFF. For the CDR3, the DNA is TGCGCCAGCAGCCCGGGACACAACACTGAGGCTTTCTTT.

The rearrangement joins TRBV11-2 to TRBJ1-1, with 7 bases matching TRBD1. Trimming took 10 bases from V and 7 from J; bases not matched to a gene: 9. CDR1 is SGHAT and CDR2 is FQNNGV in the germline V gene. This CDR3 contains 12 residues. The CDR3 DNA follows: TGTGCCACCAGGGGGGCGGGCGGTGAAGCTTTCTTT. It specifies CATRGAGGEAFF.

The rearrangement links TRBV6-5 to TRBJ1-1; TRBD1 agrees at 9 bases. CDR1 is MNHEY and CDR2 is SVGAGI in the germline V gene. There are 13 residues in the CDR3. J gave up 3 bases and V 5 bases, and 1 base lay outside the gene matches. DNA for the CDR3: TGTGCCAGCAGTCGGGACAGGGACACTGAAGCTTTCTTT. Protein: CASSRDRDTEAFF.

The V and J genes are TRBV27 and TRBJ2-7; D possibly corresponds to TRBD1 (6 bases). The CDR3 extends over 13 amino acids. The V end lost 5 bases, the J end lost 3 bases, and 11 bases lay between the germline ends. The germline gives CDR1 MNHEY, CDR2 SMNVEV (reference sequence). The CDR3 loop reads CASSPTGNYEQYF. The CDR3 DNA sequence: TGTGCCAGCAGTCCGACAGGTAACTACGAGCAGTACTTC.

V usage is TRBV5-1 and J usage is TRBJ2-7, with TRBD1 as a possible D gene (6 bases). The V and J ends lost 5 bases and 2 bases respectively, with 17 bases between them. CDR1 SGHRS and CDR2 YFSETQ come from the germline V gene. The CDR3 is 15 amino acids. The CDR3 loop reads CASSRTEGSPYEQYF. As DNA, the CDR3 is TGCGCCAGCAGTCGGACAGAGGGGTCCCCCTACGAGCAGTACTTC. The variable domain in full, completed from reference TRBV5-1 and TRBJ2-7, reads KAGVTQTPRYLIKTRGQQVTLSCSPISGHRSVSWYQQTPGQGLQFLFEYFSETQRNKGNFPGRFSGRQFSNSRSEMNVSTLELGDSALYLCASSRTEGSPYEQYFGPGTRLTVT.

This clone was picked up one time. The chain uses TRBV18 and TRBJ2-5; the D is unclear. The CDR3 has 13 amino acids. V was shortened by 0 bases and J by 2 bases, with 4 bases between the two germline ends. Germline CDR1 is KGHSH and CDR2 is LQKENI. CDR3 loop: CASSPPGQETQYF. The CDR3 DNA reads TGTGCCAGCTCACCACCGGGTCAAGAGACCCAGTACTTC.

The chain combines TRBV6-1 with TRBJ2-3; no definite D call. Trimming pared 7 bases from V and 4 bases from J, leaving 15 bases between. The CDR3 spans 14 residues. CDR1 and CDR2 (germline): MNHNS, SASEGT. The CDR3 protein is CASISFVGPDTQYF. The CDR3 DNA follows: TGTGCCAGCATCAGTTTTGTGGGCCCAGATACGCAGTATTTT.

The CDR3 DNA is TGTGCCATCAGTGAGAGGGGGCCCACCGGGGAGCTGTTTTTT. It codes for CAISERGPTGELFF. The chain is built from TRBV10-3 and TRBJ2-2; TRBD1 agrees at 7 bases. The CDR3 totals 14 residues. V dropped 2 bases and J dropped 4; count of bases not matched to a gene: 1. Germline lookup yields CDR1 ENHRY and CDR2 SYGVKD.

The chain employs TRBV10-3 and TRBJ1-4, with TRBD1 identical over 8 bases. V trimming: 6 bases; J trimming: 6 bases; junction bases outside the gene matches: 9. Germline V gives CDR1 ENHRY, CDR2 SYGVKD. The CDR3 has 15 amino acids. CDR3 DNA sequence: TGTGCCATCAGCGATTCAGGGGGCGCGGATGAAAAACTGTTTTTT. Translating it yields CAISDSGGADEKLFF.

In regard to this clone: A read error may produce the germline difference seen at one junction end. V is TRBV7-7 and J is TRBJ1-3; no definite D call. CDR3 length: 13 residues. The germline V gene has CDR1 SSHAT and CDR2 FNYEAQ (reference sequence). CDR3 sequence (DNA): TGTGCTAGCAGCCCCGGTCCTGGAAACACCATATATTTT. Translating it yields CASSPGPGNTIYF.

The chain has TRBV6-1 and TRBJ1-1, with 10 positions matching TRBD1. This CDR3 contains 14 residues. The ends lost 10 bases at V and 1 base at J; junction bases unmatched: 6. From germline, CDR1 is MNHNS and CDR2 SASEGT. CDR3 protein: CATRQGAQNTEAFF. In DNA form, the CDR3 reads TGTGCCACCAGACAGGGGGCGCAGAACACTGAAGCTTTCTTT.

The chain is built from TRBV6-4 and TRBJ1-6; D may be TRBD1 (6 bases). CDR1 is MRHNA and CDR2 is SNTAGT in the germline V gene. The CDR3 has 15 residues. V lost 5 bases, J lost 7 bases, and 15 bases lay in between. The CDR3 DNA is TGTGCCAGCAGTTCGCAAGGGGGAATCAATTCACCCCTCCACTTT. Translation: CASSSQGGINSPLHF.

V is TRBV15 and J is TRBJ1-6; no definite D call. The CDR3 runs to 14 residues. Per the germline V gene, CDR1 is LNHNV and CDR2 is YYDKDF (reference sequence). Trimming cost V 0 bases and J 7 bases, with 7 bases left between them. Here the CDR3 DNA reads TGTGCCACCAGCAGAGAACGAGGAAATTCACCCCTCCACTTT. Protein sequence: CATSRERGNSPLHF.

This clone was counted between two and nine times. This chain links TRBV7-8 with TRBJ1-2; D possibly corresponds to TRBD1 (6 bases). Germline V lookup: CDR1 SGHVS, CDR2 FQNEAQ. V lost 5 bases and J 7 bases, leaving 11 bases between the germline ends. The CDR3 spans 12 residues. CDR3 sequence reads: CASSPGGGGYTF. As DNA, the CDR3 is TGTGCCAGCAGCCCCGGGGGCGGTGGCTACACCTTC.

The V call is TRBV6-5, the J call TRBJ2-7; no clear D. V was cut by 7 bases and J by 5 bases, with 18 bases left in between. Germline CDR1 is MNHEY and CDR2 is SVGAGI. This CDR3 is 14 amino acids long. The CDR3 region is CASTDVGSGHEQYF. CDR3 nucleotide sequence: TGTGCCAGCACCGATGTGGGTTCGGGCCACGAGCAGTACTTC.